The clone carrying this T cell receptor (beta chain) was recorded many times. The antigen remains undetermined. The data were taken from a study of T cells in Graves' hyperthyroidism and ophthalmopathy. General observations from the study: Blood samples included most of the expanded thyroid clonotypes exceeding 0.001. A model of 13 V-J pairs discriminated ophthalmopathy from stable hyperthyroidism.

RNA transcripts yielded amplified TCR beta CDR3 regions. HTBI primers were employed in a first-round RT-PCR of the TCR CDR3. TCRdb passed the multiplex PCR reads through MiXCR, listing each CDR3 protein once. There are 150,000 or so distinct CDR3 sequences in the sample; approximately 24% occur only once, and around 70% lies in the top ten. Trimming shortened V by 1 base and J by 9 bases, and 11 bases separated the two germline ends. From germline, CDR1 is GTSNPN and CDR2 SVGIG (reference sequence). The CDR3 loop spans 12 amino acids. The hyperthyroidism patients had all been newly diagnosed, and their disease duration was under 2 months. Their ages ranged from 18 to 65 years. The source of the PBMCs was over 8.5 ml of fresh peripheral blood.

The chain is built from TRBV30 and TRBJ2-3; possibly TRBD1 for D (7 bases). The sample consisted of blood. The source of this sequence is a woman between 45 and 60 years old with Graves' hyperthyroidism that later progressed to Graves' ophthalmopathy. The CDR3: CAWSAQGGTQYF. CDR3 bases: TGTGCCTGGAGTGCGCAGGGGGGCACGCAGTATTTT.